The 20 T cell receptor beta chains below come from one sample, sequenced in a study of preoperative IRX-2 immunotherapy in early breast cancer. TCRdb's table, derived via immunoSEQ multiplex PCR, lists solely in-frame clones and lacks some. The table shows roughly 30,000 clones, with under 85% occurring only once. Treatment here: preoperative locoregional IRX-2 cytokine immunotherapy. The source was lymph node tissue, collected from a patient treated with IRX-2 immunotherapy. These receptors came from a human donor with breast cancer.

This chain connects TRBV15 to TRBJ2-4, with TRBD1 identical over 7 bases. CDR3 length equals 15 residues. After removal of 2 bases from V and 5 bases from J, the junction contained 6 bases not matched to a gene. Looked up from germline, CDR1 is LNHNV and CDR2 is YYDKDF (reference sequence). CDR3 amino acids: CATSRIMGQQNIQYF. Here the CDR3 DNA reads TGTGCCACCAGCAGAATAATGGGACAGCAAAACATTCAGTACTTC.

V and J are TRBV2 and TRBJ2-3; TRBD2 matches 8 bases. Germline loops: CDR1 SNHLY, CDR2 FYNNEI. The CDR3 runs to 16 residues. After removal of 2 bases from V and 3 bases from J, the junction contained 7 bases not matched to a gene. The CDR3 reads CASSEWSGSRTDTQYF. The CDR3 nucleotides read TGTGCCAGCAGTGAATGGAGCGGGAGCAGAACAGATACGCAGTATTTT.

The CDR3 loop is CASSYKVGSEPQHF. The CDR3 DNA reads TGTGCCAGCAGTTACAAGGTAGGGAGTGAGCCCCAGCATTTT. The chain links TRBV6-8 to TRBJ1-5; D is ambiguous. The CDR3 has 14 residues. Trimming shortened V by 2 bases and J by 8 bases, and 13 bases separated the two germline ends. The germline V gene has CDR1 MNHGY and CDR2 SAAAGT.

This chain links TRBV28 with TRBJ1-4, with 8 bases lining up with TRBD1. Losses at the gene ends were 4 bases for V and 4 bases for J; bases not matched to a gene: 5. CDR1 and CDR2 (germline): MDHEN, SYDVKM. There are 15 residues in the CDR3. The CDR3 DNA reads TGTGCCAGCAGTTCCCACGACAGGGGTAATGAAAAACTGTTTTTT. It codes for CASSSHDRGNEKLFF.

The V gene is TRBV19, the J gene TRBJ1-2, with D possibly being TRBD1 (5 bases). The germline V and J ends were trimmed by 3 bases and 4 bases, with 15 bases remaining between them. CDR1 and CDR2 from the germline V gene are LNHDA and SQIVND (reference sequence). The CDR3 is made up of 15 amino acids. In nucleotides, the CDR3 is TGTGCCAGTAGTATCGGCTCCCAGGGCGGCTATGGCTACACCTTC. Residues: CASSIGSQGGYGYTF.

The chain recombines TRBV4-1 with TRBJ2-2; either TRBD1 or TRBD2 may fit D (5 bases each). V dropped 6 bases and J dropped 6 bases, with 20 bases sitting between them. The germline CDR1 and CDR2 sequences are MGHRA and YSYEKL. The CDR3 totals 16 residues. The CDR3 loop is CASRPRMGDVAGELFF. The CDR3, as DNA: TGCGCCAGCAGGCCAAGGATGGGGGATGTGGCCGGGGAGCTGTTTTTT.

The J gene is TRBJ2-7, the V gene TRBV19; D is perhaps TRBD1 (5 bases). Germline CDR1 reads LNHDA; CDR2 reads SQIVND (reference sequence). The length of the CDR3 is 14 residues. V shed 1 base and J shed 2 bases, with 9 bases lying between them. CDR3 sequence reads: CASSIVGETYEQYF. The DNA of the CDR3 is TGTGCCAGTAGTATAGTAGGGGAAACCTACGAGCAGTACTTC.

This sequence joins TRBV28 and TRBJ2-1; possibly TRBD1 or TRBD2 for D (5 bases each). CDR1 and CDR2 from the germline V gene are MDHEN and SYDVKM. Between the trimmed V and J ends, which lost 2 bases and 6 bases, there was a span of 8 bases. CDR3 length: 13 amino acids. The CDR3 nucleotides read TGTGCCAGCAGTTTAGACGGGGCCAATGAGCAGTTCTTC. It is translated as CASSLDGANEQFF.

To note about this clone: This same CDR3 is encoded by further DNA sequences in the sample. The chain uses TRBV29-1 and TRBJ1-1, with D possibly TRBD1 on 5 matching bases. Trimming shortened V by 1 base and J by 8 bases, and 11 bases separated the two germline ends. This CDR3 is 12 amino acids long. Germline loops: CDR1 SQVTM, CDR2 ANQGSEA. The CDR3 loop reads CSVEGAGTEAFF. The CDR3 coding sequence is TGCAGCGTTGAAGGGGCTGGGACGGAAGCTTTCTTT.

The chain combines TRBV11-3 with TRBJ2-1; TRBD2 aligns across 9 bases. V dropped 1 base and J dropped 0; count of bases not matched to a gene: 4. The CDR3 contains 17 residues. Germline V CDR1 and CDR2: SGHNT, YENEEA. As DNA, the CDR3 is TGTGCCAGCAGCTTAGTTGGTAGCGGGGGCTCCTACAATGAGCAGTTCTTC. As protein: CASSLVGSGGSYNEQFF.

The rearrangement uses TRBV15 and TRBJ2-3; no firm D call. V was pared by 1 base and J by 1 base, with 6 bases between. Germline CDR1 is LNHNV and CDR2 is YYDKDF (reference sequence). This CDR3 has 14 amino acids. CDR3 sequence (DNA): TGTGCCACCAGCAGAGGATGGGGCACAGATACGCAGTATTTT. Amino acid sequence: CATSRGWGTDTQYF.

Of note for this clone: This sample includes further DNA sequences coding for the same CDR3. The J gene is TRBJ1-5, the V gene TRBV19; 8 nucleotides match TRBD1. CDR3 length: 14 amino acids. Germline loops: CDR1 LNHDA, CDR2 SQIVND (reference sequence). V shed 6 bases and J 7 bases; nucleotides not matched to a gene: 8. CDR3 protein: CASSGTGGSQPQHF. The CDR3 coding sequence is TGTGCCAGTAGCGGGACAGGAGGCAGCCAGCCCCAGCATTTT.

Written as DNA, the CDR3 is TGTGCCAGCAGCTTTGGGGCACGAGGACAGGGATCAGAGACCCAGTACTTC. This sequence encodes CASSFGARGQGSETQYF. The chain combines TRBV11-3 with TRBJ2-5, with 8 bases aligning to TRBD1. This CDR3 is 17 amino acids long. CDR1 and CDR2 (germline): SGHNT, YENEEA. Losses at the gene ends were 3 bases for V and 4 bases for J; bases not matched to a gene: 13.

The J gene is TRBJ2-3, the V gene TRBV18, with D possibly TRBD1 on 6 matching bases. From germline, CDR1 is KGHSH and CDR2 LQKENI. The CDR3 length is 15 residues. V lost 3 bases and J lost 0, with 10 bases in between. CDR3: CASSPGQSSTDTQYF. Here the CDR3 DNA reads TGTGCCAGCTCACCCGGACAGTCTAGCACAGATACGCAGTATTTT. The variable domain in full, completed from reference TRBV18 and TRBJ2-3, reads NAGVMQNPRHLVRRRGQEARLRCSPMKGHSHVYWYRQLPEEGLKFMVYLQKENIIDESGMPKERFSAEFPKEGPSILRIQQVVRGDSAAYFCASSPGQSSTDTQYFGPGTRLTVL.

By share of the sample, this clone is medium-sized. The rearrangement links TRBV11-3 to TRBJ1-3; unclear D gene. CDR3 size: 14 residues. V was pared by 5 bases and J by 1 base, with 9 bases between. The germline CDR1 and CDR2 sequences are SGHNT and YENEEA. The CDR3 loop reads CASSKGRSGNTIYF. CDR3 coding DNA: TGTGCCAGCAGCAAGGGCAGGTCTGGAAACACCATATATTTT.

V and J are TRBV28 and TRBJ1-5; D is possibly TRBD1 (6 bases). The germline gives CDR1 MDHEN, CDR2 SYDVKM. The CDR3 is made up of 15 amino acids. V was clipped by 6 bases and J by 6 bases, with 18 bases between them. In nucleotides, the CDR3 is TGTGCCAGCAGCGCCTACGACACAGGGAGTCAGCCCCAGCATTTT. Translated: CASSAYDTGSQPQHF. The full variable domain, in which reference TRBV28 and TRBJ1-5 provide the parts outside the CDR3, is DVKVTQSSRYLVKRTGEKVFLECVQDMDHENMFWYRQDPGLGLRLIYFSYDVKMKEKGDIPEGYSVSREKKERFSLILESASTNQTSMYLCASSAYDTGSQPQHFGDGTRLSIL.

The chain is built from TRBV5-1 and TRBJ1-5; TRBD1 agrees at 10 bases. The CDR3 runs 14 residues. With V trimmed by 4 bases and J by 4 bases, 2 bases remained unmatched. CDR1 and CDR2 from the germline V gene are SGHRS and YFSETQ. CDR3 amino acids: CASSPGQGNQPQHF. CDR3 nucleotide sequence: TGCGCCAGCAGCCCGGGACAGGGGAATCAGCCCCAGCATTTT.

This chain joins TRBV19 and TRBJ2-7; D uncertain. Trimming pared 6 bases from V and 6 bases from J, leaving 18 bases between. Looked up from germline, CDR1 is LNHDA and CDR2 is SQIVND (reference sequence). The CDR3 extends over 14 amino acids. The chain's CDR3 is CASSSNNLVFEQYF. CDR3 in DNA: TGTGCCAGTAGCTCAAACAACTTGGTCTTCGAGCAGTACTTC.

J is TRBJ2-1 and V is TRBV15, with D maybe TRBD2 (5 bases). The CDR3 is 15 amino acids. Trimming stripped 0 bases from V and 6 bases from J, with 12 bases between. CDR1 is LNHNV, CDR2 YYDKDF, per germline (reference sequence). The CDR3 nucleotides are TGTGCCACCAGCAGAGATGTGGCGGGTAGCAATGAGCAGTTCTTC. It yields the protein CATSRDVAGSNEQFF.

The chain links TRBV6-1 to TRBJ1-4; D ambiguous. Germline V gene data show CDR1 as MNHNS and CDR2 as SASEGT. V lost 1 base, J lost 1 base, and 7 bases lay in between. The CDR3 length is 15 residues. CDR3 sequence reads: CASSEDLETNEKLFF. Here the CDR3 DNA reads TGTGCCAGCAGTGAAGATCTCGAAACTAATGAAAAACTGTTTTTT.